These 5 T cell receptor beta chains originate from one sample sequenced in a study of cytomegalovirus exposure and HLA in healthy donors. 13 Jbeta primers and 60 Vbeta primers were used for the PCR. Only in-frame clones appear in the TCRdb table, and some are missing; sequencing was by immunoSEQ multiplex PCR. The table records 85,000 to 130,000 clones, roughly 75% of them present only once. The specimen sequenced was PBMCs. The receptors stem from a woman younger than 30 in good health and CMV-seropositive.

The V and J genes are TRBV28 and TRBJ2-7; 8 bases line up with TRBD1. Germline V gene lookup returns CDR1 MDHEN and CDR2 SYDVKM. V lost 5 bases, J lost 2 bases, and 5 bases stayed unmatched. The CDR3 spans 14 residues. CDR3 loop: CASSAWDRTYEQYF. CDR3 DNA sequence: TGTGCCAGCAGTGCCTGGGACAGGACCTACGAGCAGTACTTC.

V gene TRBV7-3 combines with J gene TRBJ2-1; D is perhaps TRBD2 (5 bases). The germline V gene has CDR1 SGHTA and CDR2 FQGTGA. V lost 5 bases and J lost 0, with 11 bases in between. CDR3 size: 15 residues. CDR3 DNA sequence: TGTGCCAGCAGCCGATCTAGCAGCTCCTACAATGAGCAGTTCTTC. Translated, it gives CASSRSSSSYNEQFF.

J is TRBJ1-1 and V is TRBV27; D gene unclear. The CDR3 is 13 amino acids. The V and J ends lost 1 base and 11 bases respectively, with 14 bases between them. From germline, CDR1 is MNHEY and CDR2 SMNVEV (reference sequence). The CDR3 here is CASSLFSGLVAFF. CDR3 bases: TGTGCCAGCAGTTTATTCAGTGGGCTGGTTGCTTTCTTT.

This clone showed up just once. This sample includes further DNA sequences coding for the same CDR3. The J gene is TRBJ2-7, the V gene TRBV7-9; perhaps TRBD1 as D (5 bases). CDR1 and CDR2 from the germline V gene are SEHNR and FQNEAQ (reference sequence). The CDR3 has 13 amino acids. With 0 bases removed from V and 3 bases from J, the gap between germline ends came to 6 bases. As DNA, the CDR3 is TGTGCCAGCAGCTTAGCGGGGCACTACGAGCAGTACTTC. It is translated as CASSLAGHYEQYF.

The chain couples TRBV9 to TRBJ2-1, with TRBD2 matching 9 bases. This CDR3 comprises 16 residues. Germline trimming cut 1 base from V and 5 bases from J; bases unmatched to any gene: 7. Germline assignment: CDR1 SGDLS and CDR2 YYNGEE. CDR3 protein: CASSVLTSGANNEQFF. The CDR3 region has the DNA TGTGCCAGCAGCGTACTGACTAGCGGAGCGAACAATGAGCAGTTCTTC.